This TCR beta chain was recorded in a study of T cell responses to AZD1222 COVID-19 vaccine (dated by TCRdb to the early 2020s). At the level of the whole study: AZD1222 recipients with second doses at about 4 weeks or about 12 weeks were pooled, because spike-specific TCR depth and breadth did not differ between schedules. TCR sequencing was performed for roughly 240 trial participants, of whom some 200 were given two doses of AZD1222 and some 26 were given two doses of MenACWY control vaccine. Enrollment into the trials was organized by age into subgroups of 18-55, 56-69 and 70-plus years, and those subgroups contained roughly 140, 27 and 60 TCR-sequenced participants, respectively. Overall study outcomes, separate from this receptor: Because no samples from the day 14 peak response were available, repertoires could be characterized only after the peak T cell response. Most participants were white British and females outnumbered males, and the authors suggested that clonal diversity may have been underestimated. In the small 56-69-year group, the increase in depth fell short of significance, most likely because of low power. After two AZD1222 doses, both the breadth and the depth of spike-specific TCRs were significantly higher than at day 0 and than in MenACWY recipients. Reportedly, almost half of the unique spike-specific TCRs recognized epitopes lying outside the regions that are mutated in the B.1.351 and B.1.1.7 variants. CD4 TCRs associated with the vaccine covered the entire spike protein, and the dominant responses were in regions 160-218 and 743-854. Conclusions about previously exposed vaccinees are limited because only a handful of AZD1222 recipients were SARS-CoV-2 seropositive at baseline.

Trimming costs V 3 bases and J 14 bases, and their ends lie 13 bases apart. The germline V gene (reference sequence) specifies LNHDA as CDR1 and SQIVND as CDR2. Including cysteine and phenylalanine, the CDR3 has 12 amino acids. CDR3 DNA only is kept here, 36 bases in frame from base 1. What this sample's time point label stands for: baseline before first vaccination. Vaccinee samples came from UK trials COV001 and COV002, including a single-blind randomized controlled phase 2/3 trial of AZD1222 (ChAdOx1 nCoV-19) in healthy adults. For TCRbeta chain sequencing, PBMC samples from trial participants were taken at day 0 and at day 28 after the second dose. A note on this clone: The target of this receptor is not known. No base quality information exists; no much larger clone differs at one position.

The CDR3 regions of human TCRbeta chains were analyzed by immunosequencing. The source study handled its data this way. Repertoire TCRs were matched against a reference library of SARS-CoV-2-specific TCRs generated with the MIRA antigen-specificity platform. Breadth was defined as the fraction of unique TCRs that were SARS-CoV-2-associated. Depth was defined as the fraction of total T cells that were SARS-CoV-2-associated. Each spike-specific TCR was assigned to its reactive spike region and to a CD4 or CD8 class using the MIRA data. Log10-transformed breadth and depth values were compared by one-way ANOVA with Sidak's multiple comparisons tests. TCRdb obtained this table from immuneACCESS and retained in-frame rearrangements with V and J assigned. These tables miss some clones; where compared with another copy, unresolved V genes account for less than half of the shortfall, and the remainder is unexplained. The D gene and trimming were derived from the DNA, and the V and J assignments and clone size from that table. This sample holds 130,000 to 150,000 clones; just over 90% were observed only once. The ten largest make up approximately 3.6% of the sample.

This specimen was peripheral blood, taken on day 0 of AZD1222 vaccination. The receptor comes from an adult in good health. The sequence joins TRBV19 to TRBJ1-4; the D gene is perhaps TRBD1, from 6 matching bases. The CDR3 region has the sequence CASSISGTRLFF. The sequence in DNA is TGTGCCAGTAGTATTTCCGGGACACGGCTGTTTTTT.